One TCR beta chain is described in this entry. The source of the sample is a study of T cells after yellow fever vaccination. CDR1 and CDR2 from the germline V gene are SGHRS and YFSETQ. The CDR3 runs to 15 residues. V was cut by 4 bases and J by 1 base, with 14 bases left in between. TCRdb itself ran the 5' RACE reads through MiXCR, one entry per CDR3 protein. The sample lists 250,000 to 400,000 distinct CDR3 sequences; around 4.5% were seen once. This specimen consisted of PBMCs, obtained 15 days after the yellow fever booster vaccination. This sequence joins TRBV5-1 and TRBJ2-5; the D is unclear. The TCR sequence derives from a man between 18 and 29 years old who received the YFV17D yellow fever vaccine. The DNA for the CDR3 is TGCGCCAGCAGCCGACATGAGACACCCCAAGAGACCCAGTACTTC. Residues: CASSRHETPQETQYF.